This TCR beta chain originates from a study of CD8 T cells in Susac syndrome. RNA amounts of about 0.5 to 1 ug underwent reverse transcription with random hexamers. Amplification of TCR beta CDR3 across 54 Vbeta and 13 Jbeta was performed with immunoSEQ multiplex PCR. TCRdb itself ran the immunoSEQ multiplex PCR reads through MiXCR, one entry per CDR3 protein. In the table there are some 150,000 distinct CDR3 sequences, approximately 93% of which are singletons. About this clonotype: Its antigen is currently unknown.

Sequencing of TCR beta was undertaken in CD8+ and CD4+ T cells derived from blood. Bulk CD8+ and CD4+ cells came from magnetic negative isolation; CD8+ TEMRA by FACS. V lost 3 bases, J lost 4 bases, and 8 bases lay in between. The germline CDR1 and CDR2 sequences are SGDLS and YYNGEE. This CDR3 is built from 13 residues. Findings and limits, study-wide: The study acknowledged a relatively small number of individuals in its TCR sequencing and HLA analysis.

The material sequenced was CD4+ T cells from PBMCs. The chain is built from TRBV9 and TRBJ2-4, with a tentative D call TRBD1 (5 bases). This TCR was sampled from a human donor in good health. CDR3 amino acids: CASSAPGKNIQYF. The CDR3 DNA follows: TGTGCCAGCAGCGCTCCAGGGAAAAACATTCAGTACTTC.